Presented here are 10 T cell receptor beta chains from one specimen sequenced in a study of neoadjuvant anti-PD-1 for oral cavity cancer. Clones were sequenced by immunoSEQ multiplex PCR, and TCRdb holds only the in-frame ones, with some missing. The profile shows thousands of clones, around 77% of them singletons. The starting material was PBMCs, obtained before nivolumab (anti-PD-1) treatment. The receptors were sampled from a person aged 40-85 years with oral cavity squamous cell carcinoma.

This chain links TRBV9 with TRBJ2-1; 7 bases are a match to TRBD1. J was trimmed by 3 bases and V by 4 bases; bases with no gene match: 10. Germline V gives CDR1 SGDLS, CDR2 YYNGEE. The CDR3 length is 16 residues. As DNA, the CDR3 is TGTGCCAGCAGCCTAGGGACAGCGAGCTTCTACAATGAGCAGTTCTTC. The encoded protein is CASSLGTASFYNEQFF.

The gene calls are TRBV9 and TRBJ2-2; TRBD2 agrees at 9 bases. The CDR3 runs to 15 residues. Trimming at V came to 2 bases and at J to 4 bases, leaving 3 bases not matched to a gene. The V gene's germline CDR1 is SGDLS and CDR2 YYNGEE. The CDR3 sequence is CASSVGLAVTGELFF. In DNA, the CDR3 is TGTGCCAGCAGCGTGGGACTAGCTGTCACCGGGGAGCTGTTTTTT.

The chain couples TRBV28 to TRBJ2-2; 9 nucleotides line up with TRBD2. Germline V lookup: CDR1 MDHEN, CDR2 SYDVKM. This CDR3 has 15 amino acids. V was clipped by 6 bases and J by 6 bases; unmatched bases: 8. The CDR3 reads CASRIRRGGPGELFF. The CDR3 nucleotides read TGTGCCAGCAGAATTCGGCGGGGGGGCCCCGGGGAGCTGTTTTTT.

This clone was detected a few times. The V and J genes are TRBV30 and TRBJ1-6, with 10 bases identical to TRBD1. J lost 9 bases, V lost 1 base, and 18 bases had no gene match. In germline, CDR1 is GTSNPN, CDR2 SVGIG (reference sequence). The CDR3 loop spans 19 amino acids. Here the CDR3 reads CAWSDPRQGALLWGSPLHF. The DNA for the CDR3 is TGTGCCTGGAGTGACCCTCGACAGGGGGCACTTCTCTGGGGTTCACCCCTCCACTTT.

The count of this clone is one. The chain combines TRBV6-5 with TRBJ2-1, with TRBD2 identical over 9 bases. The V and J ends lost 11 bases and 7 bases, in that order; junction bases with no gene match: 9. The CDR3 runs 13 residues. Germline CDR1 and CDR2: MNHEY and SVGAGI. CDR3 nucleotide sequence: TGTGCCGTCAGCGGACTAGCGCCTAATGAGCAGTTCTTC. Translated, it gives CAVSGLAPNEQFF.

This chain joins TRBV4-3 and TRBJ1-1; TRBD1 might be the D (5 bases). Germline CDR1 reads LGHNA; CDR2 reads YSLEER. The CDR3 is made up of 14 amino acids. V was trimmed by 4 bases and J by 6 bases, leaving 15 bases between them. CDR3: CASSPHLQVPEAFF. CDR3 DNA sequence: TGCGCCAGCAGCCCGCACCTACAGGTCCCTGAAGCTTTCTTT.

This clone was counted a few times. The chain uses TRBV9 and TRBJ2-2, with 7 bases identical to TRBD1. The V segment lost 4 bases and the J segment 0 bases; nucleotides outside the gene matches: 3. Germline V CDR1 and CDR2: SGDLS, YYNGEE. The CDR3 length is 15 residues. CDR3 sequence reads: CASSYRGSNTGELFF. DNA for the CDR3: TGTGCCAGCAGCTACAGGGGTTCGAACACCGGGGAGCTGTTTTTT.

The chain carries TRBV27 and TRBJ2-3, with D unresolved. Per germline, CDR1 MNHEY and CDR2 SMNVEV (reference sequence). This CDR3 spans 12 amino acids. Trimming shortened V by 5 bases and J by 6 bases, and 9 bases separated the two germline ends. The CDR3 DNA reads as TGTGCCAGCAGTCAAACCCACGATACGCAGTATTTT. It encodes CASSQTHDTQYF.

The chain joins TRBV10-3 to TRBJ1-4; 7 positions match TRBD1. Germline V gene lookup returns CDR1 ENHRY and CDR2 SYGVKD. The CDR3 loop spans 15 amino acids. The V segment lost 8 bases and the J segment 1 base; nucleotides outside the gene matches: 7. The CDR3 DNA follows: TGTGCCATCTCAGACAGGGTGGGAACTAATGAAAAACTGTTTTTT. Protein product: CAISDRVGTNEKLFF.

This chain links TRBV5-1 with TRBJ2-6; no firm D call. This CDR3 comprises 16 residues. V was pared by 4 bases and J by 6 bases, with 17 bases between. CDR1 and CDR2 (germline): SGHRS, YFSETQ. For the CDR3, the DNA is TGCGCCAGCAGCCCAGAAGTCCCGGGCATGGCCAACGTCCTGACTTTC. The encoded protein is CASSPEVPGMANVLTF.